One sample yielded the 17 T cell receptor beta chains listed below, sequenced in a study of control samples from healthy donors and cancer patients. The method was immunoSEQ multiplex PCR; TCRdb's version includes in-frame clones alone and lacks a portion of them. Of around 20,000 clones in the sample, around 84% are singletons; the top ten hold under 35%. The sample was PBMCs. Source of these receptors: an older man with head and neck cancer.

CDR3 loop: CASSLTDTQYF. The CDR3 DNA is TGTGCCAGCAGCCTCACAGATACGCAGTATTTT. The chain uses TRBV5-8 and TRBJ2-3; D gene ambiguous. Trimming pared 4 bases from V and 2 bases from J, leaving 2 bases between. The CDR3 extends over 11 amino acids. Germline V gene data show CDR1 as SGHTS and CDR2 as YDEGEE.

J is TRBJ1-4 and V is TRBV7-9; possible D gene TRBD1, 6 bases. Germline V gives CDR1 SEHNR, CDR2 FQNEAQ (reference sequence). The CDR3 loop spans 15 amino acids. V lost 5 bases and J lost 7, with 17 bases in between. The CDR3 nucleotides are TGTGCCAGCAGCCGTACAGGGAGGAGCGGTGAAAAACTGTTTTTT. This gives the protein CASSRTGRSGEKLFF. Filled out from reference TRBV7-9 and TRBJ1-4, the complete variable domain reads DTGVSQNPRHKITKRGQNVTFRCDPISEHNRLYWYRQTLGQGPEFLTYFQNEAQLEKSRLLSDRFSAERPKGSFSTLEIQRTEQGDSAMYLCASSRTGRSGEKLFFGSGTQLSVL.

This chain connects TRBV19 to TRBJ1-6; D is uncertain. Trimming took off 1 base at V and 0 bases at J, with 7 bases between the two ends. Looked up from germline, CDR1 is LNHDA and CDR2 is SQIVND (reference sequence). The CDR3 totals 16 residues. The CDR3 coding sequence is TGTGCCAGTAGTATAGTACAGCGCTCCTATAATTCACCCCTCCACTTT. Residues: CASSIVQRSYNSPLHF.

The chain carries TRBV28 and TRBJ2-3; a weak D match, TRBD1 (5 bases). The CDR3 sequence is 13 residues long. CDR1 is MDHEN, CDR2 SYDVKM, per germline. V lost 6 bases and J 1 base, leaving 8 bases between the germline ends. This CDR3 reads CASRPTGTDTQYF. The CDR3 DNA reads TGTGCCAGCAGACCGACAGGCACAGATACGCAGTATTTT. Full variable domain (remainder filled in from reference TRBV28 and TRBJ2-3): DVKVTQSSRYLVKRTGEKVFLECVQDMDHENMFWYRQDPGLGLRLIYFSYDVKMKEKGDIPEGYSVSREKKERFSLILESASTNQTSMYLCASRPTGTDTQYFGPGTRLTVL.

The chain combines TRBV15 with TRBJ2-7, with D tentatively TRBD1 (6 bases). Trimming pared 0 bases from V and 5 bases from J, leaving 14 bases between. CDR3 size: 15 residues. CDR1 and CDR2 (germline): LNHNV, YYDKDF (reference sequence). In DNA form, the CDR3 reads TGTGCCACCAGCAGAGATGAGGGGGTTTTAGACGAGCAGTACTTC. This gives the protein CATSRDEGVLDEQYF.

V is TRBV14 and J is TRBJ2-7; D call uncertain. In germline, CDR1 is SGHDN, CDR2 FVKESK. This CDR3 spans 16 amino acids. Trimming took off 4 bases at V and 1 base at J, with 17 bases between the two ends. CDR3 DNA sequence: TGTGCCAGCAGCCCCCCCCTGAGCTTTGGGTCCTACGAGCAGTACTTC. Translating it yields CASSPPLSFGSYEQYF.

This clone was counted a single time. The CDR3 loop is CASSLEGRGGTDTQYF. CDR3 bases: TGTGCCAGCAGCTTAGAAGGTCGGGGGGGCACAGATACGCAGTATTTT. The chain employs TRBV11-2 and TRBJ2-3, with TRBD2 identical over 7 bases. The CDR3 is 16 amino acids. Trimming took 0 bases from V and 1 from J; bases not matched to a gene: 4. CDR1 and CDR2 from the germline V gene are SGHAT and FQNNGV.

The gene calls are TRBV7-2 and TRBJ2-5, with TRBD2 identical over 10 bases. Germline trimming cut 2 bases from V and 2 bases from J; bases unmatched to any gene: 2. CDR3 size: 15 residues. Per germline, CDR1 SGHTA and CDR2 FQGNSA. The DNA of the CDR3 is TGTGCCAGCAGCTTACTTAGCGGGGGGCAAGAGACCCAGTACTTC. Amino acid sequence: CASSLLSGGQETQYF.

This clone was seen only a few times. The chain uses TRBV2 and TRBJ2-5; D might be TRBD1 (6 bases). Trimming shortened V by 3 bases and J by 1 base, and 12 bases separated the two germline ends. This CDR3 comprises 15 residues. Germline V CDR1 and CDR2: SNHLY, FYNNEI. CDR3 DNA sequence: TGTGCCAGCAGTGACTCTCCAGGGGCCCAAGAGACCCAGTACTTC. Translating gives CASSDSPGAQETQYF.

The CDR3 coding sequence is TGTGCCAGCAGCTTGGGACTAGCGGGAGTCGGAGAGACCCAGTACTTC. Protein: CASSLGLAGVGETQYF. This chain uses TRBV7-9 with TRBJ2-5, with 14 bases lining up with TRBD2. V gave up 3 bases and J gave up 4 bases; unmatched junction bases: 4. CDR3 length: 16 amino acids. Looked up from germline, CDR1 is SEHNR and CDR2 is FQNEAQ (reference sequence).

The rearrangement uses TRBV5-1 and TRBJ1-6; 7 positions agree with TRBD1. This CDR3 is built from 17 residues. CDR1 is SGHRS and CDR2 is YFSETQ in the germline V gene. The V and J ends lost 4 bases and 2 bases, in that order; junction bases with no gene match: 9. CDR3 loop: CASSLSTGQTYNSPLHF. CDR3 bases: TGCGCCAGCAGCCTCTCGACAGGGCAGACCTATAATTCACCCCTCCACTTT.

The J gene is TRBJ1-2, the V gene TRBV7-2, with D possibly TRBD1 on 6 matching bases. V gave up 1 base and J gave up 6 bases, with 9 bases separating them. The length of the CDR3 is 13 residues. CDR1 is SGHTA, CDR2 FQGNSA, per germline. The DNA of the CDR3 is TGTGCCAGCAGCTTAGACGGGGGCGATGGCTACACCTTC. Its protein product is CASSLDGGDGYTF.

V and J are TRBV24-1 and TRBJ2-2; the match to TRBD1 covers 8 bases. CDR3 length: 16 amino acids. Per the germline V gene, CDR1 is KGHDR and CDR2 is SFDVKD. The V gene end was trimmed by 4 bases and the J gene end by 7 bases; junction bases not matched to a gene: 10. DNA of the CDR3: TGTGCCACCAGTGACCTGAACAGGGGGGATCTCGGGGAGCTGTTTTTT. Encoded protein: CATSDLNRGDLGELFF.

There are a few counts of this clone. The CDR3 here is CSVEDPGASSYNEQFF. Here the CDR3 DNA reads TGCAGCGTTGAAGATCCAGGGGCGAGCTCCTACAATGAGCAGTTCTTC. The rearrangement links TRBV29-1 to TRBJ2-1, with D maybe TRBD1 (6 bases). This CDR3 region has 16 residues. Germline lookup yields CDR1 SQVTM and CDR2 ANQGSEA. Trimming removed 0 bases from V and 0 bases from J, with 12 bases in between.

The rearrangement uses TRBV7-6 and TRBJ1-4; TRBD1 might be the D (6 bases). Germline V gene data show CDR1 as SGHVS and CDR2 as FNYEAQ. Trimming stripped 3 bases from V and 8 bases from J, with 16 bases between. The CDR3 length is 15 residues. CDR3 sequence: CASSLAPGAGEKLFF. CDR3 nucleotide sequence: TGTGCCAGCAGCTTGGCCCCGGGGGCCGGGGAAAAACTGTTTTTT.

The table lists this clone with a few counts. This chain links TRBV5-8 with TRBJ1-1; D not certain. The CDR3 has 14 residues. Looked up from germline, CDR1 is SGHTS and CDR2 is YDEGEE. V was clipped by 2 bases and J by 2 bases, with 10 bases between them. CDR3 coding DNA: TGTGCCAGCAGCTTTCAAGGACCCAACACTGAAGCTTTCTTT. Translated: CASSFQGPNTEAFF.

This clone was detected a few times. This chain joins TRBV19 and TRBJ1-2, with 8 bases aligning to TRBD1. V lost 5 bases, J lost 13 bases, and 12 bases stayed unmatched. Germline CDR1 is LNHDA and CDR2 is SQIVND (reference sequence). The CDR3 length is 13 residues. In DNA, the CDR3 is TGTGCCAGTAGTCCGGGACAGGAGGGCAGGTGCACCTTC. Translated, it gives CASSPGQEGRCTF.